Following are 17 T cell receptor beta chains from one sample sequenced in a study of CD8 T cells in Susac syndrome. A quantity of roughly 0.5 to 1 ug RNA underwent reverse transcription using random hexamers. TCRdb fed the immunoSEQ multiplex PCR reads into MiXCR, producing one record per CDR3 protein. The data contain some 260,000 distinct CDR3 sequences, more than 75% of them seen just once; the ten biggest clones take up around 0.11%. The specimen sequenced was CD8+ T cells from PBMCs. The receptors stem from a human donor with multiple sclerosis.

The chain links TRBV27 to TRBJ2-1; 9 nucleotides line up with TRBD2. The CDR3 loop spans 15 amino acids. Trimming cost V 3 bases and J 7 bases; bases outside gene matches: 7. Germline V gene lookup returns CDR1 MNHEY and CDR2 SMNVEV (reference sequence). CDR3 in DNA: TGTGCCAGCAGTTTCCTAGCGGGATTAGATAATGAGCAGTTCTTC. As protein: CASSFLAGLDNEQFF.

This chain's CDR3 is CATATGGDQPQHF. CDR3 coding DNA: TGTGCCACCGCGACAGGGGGCGATCAGCCCCAGCATTTT. This chain links TRBV24-1 with TRBJ1-5; TRBD1 agrees at 10 bases. The CDR3 loop spans 13 amino acids. J lost 5 bases, V lost 9 bases, and 3 bases had no gene match. Germline CDR1 reads KGHDR; CDR2 reads SFDVKD.

V and J are TRBV27 and TRBJ2-2; D uncertain. Per germline, CDR1 MNHEY and CDR2 SMNVEV (reference sequence). V was trimmed by 4 bases and J by 5 bases, leaving 14 bases between them. This CDR3 comprises 15 residues. DNA for the CDR3: TGTGCCAGCAGTTCGTTTTTGCTAATGACCGGGGAGCTGTTTTTT. It is translated as CASSSFLLMTGELFF.

The chain uses TRBV24-1 and TRBJ2-1, with D tentatively TRBD2 (6 bases). Trimming stripped 5 bases from V and 7 bases from J, with 14 bases between. Germline V gene lookup returns CDR1 KGHDR and CDR2 SFDVKD. CDR3 size: 14 residues. This CDR3 reads CATSAVSGSNEQFF. CDR3 DNA: TGTGCCACCAGTGCGGTTTCCGGGAGTAATGAGCAGTTCTTC.

The CDR3 bases are TGTGCCAGCAGCCAAGATATCGTACCGGGACAGGGGCCGTACGAGCAGTACTTC. This sequence encodes CASSQDIVPGQGPYEQYF. The chain recombines TRBV4-2 with TRBJ2-7; the match to TRBD1 covers 10 bases. V lost 0 bases and J lost 4; bases outside the gene matches: 12. The CDR3 runs to 18 residues. From germline, CDR1 is LGHNA and CDR2 YNFKEQ.

V and J are TRBV10-2 and TRBJ2-7; 14 bases match TRBD2. The CDR3 extends over 17 amino acids. Germline assignment: CDR1 WSHSY and CDR2 SAAADI. V was pared by 6 bases and J by 4 bases, with 11 bases of the junction left unmatched. For the CDR3, the DNA is TGCGCCAGCAGAAGAAACAAGGGACTAGCGGGAGTTTACGAGCAGTACTTC. It yields the protein CASRRNKGLAGVYEQYF.

This CDR3 reads CSVEGLGGRSYNEQFF. The CDR3 bases are TGCAGCGTTGAGGGCCTGGGCGGGAGATCGTACAATGAGCAGTTCTTC. This chain uses TRBV29-1 with TRBJ2-1; 7 bases map to TRBD2. CDR3 length: 16 amino acids. Trimming cost V 3 bases and J 4 bases; bases outside gene matches: 12. CDR1 is SQVTM and CDR2 is ANQGSEA in the germline V gene.

The chain employs TRBV5-1 and TRBJ1-1, with D possibly matching TRBD1 (5 bases). V was clipped by 4 bases and J by 1 base, with 20 bases between them. Germline-derived CDR1 and CDR2 are SGHRS and YFSETQ. There are 17 residues in the CDR3. CDR3 amino acids: CASSPTWGGSANTEAFF. The CDR3 nucleotides read TGCGCCAGCAGCCCGACATGGGGGGGTTCTGCGAACACTGAAGCTTTCTTT.

About this clonotype itself: An end of the junction differs from the germline gene, which may be a read error. The gene calls are TRBV6-1 and TRBJ1-1; perhaps TRBD1 as D (5 bases). Germline CDR1 is MNHNS and CDR2 is SASEGT. The CDR3 is made up of 16 amino acids. As DNA, the CDR3 is TGTGCCAGCAGTGAAGATGAGGGGTGGGGGAACGCTGAAGCTTTCTTT. Translating gives CASSEDEGWGNAEAFF.

The genes are TRBV4-2 and TRBJ2-7, with 13 bases identical to TRBD2. Germline CDR1 is LGHNA and CDR2 is YNFKEQ. V dropped 0 bases and J dropped 4; count of bases not matched to a gene: 6. The length of the CDR3 is 17 residues. Written as DNA, the CDR3 is TGTGCCAGCAGCCAAGATACGGGGACTAGCGGGATATACGAGCAGTACTTC. Translating it yields CASSQDTGTSGIYEQYF.

The CDR3 is CSARDPEGQGYYEQYF. DNA for the CDR3: TGCAGTGCTAGAGATCCCGAAGGACAGGGTTACTACGAGCAGTACTTC. This sequence joins TRBV20-1 and TRBJ2-7; 8 nucleotides match TRBD1. Germline assignment: CDR1 DFQATT and CDR2 SNEGSKA (reference sequence). Trimming removed 0 bases from V and 3 bases from J; junction bases left unmatched: 10. The CDR3 runs 16 residues.

The chain uses TRBV20-1 and TRBJ1-1; D might be TRBD1 (5 bases). Germline V gene lookup returns CDR1 DFQATT and CDR2 SNEGSKA (reference sequence). The CDR3 extends over 13 amino acids. Trimming shortened V by 0 bases and J by 6 bases, and 11 bases separated the two germline ends. CDR3 amino acids: CSARDFREAEAFF. The DNA of the CDR3 is TGCAGTGCTAGAGATTTCAGGGAGGCTGAAGCTTTCTTT.

V gene TRBV23-1 combines with J gene TRBJ2-7; D may be TRBD1 or TRBD2 (5 bases each). TRBV23-1 is an ORF, with its function uncertain. Trimming stripped 8 bases from V and 3 bases from J, with 17 bases between. The CDR3 totals 14 residues. The CDR3 here is CASAGTPIGYEQYF. For the CDR3, the DNA is TGCGCCAGCGCCGGGACCCCCATTGGCTACGAGCAGTACTTC.

V usage is TRBV7-9 and J usage is TRBJ2-4; 9 bases map to TRBD1. Germline V CDR1 and CDR2: SEHNR, FQNEAQ (reference sequence). The V and J ends lost 5 bases and 4 bases, in that order; junction bases with no gene match: 9. The CDR3 is 16 amino acids. This CDR3 reads CASSPRDRAMKNIQYF. CDR3 bases: TGTGCCAGCAGCCCTCGGGACAGGGCTATGAAAAACATTCAGTACTTC.

J is TRBJ1-2 and V is TRBV10-3, with TRBD1 as a possible D gene (5 bases). The germline gives CDR1 ENHRY, CDR2 SYGVKD. Trimming took 0 bases from V and 2 from J, leaving 16 bases between them. The CDR3 runs to 17 residues. The CDR3, as DNA: TGTGCCATCAGTGAGTCGAGGTCCCCAGGGACCAACTATGGCTACACCTTC. Its translation: CAISESRSPGTNYGYTF.

The chain recombines TRBV7-6 with TRBJ2-7, with 8 bases fitting TRBD2. This CDR3 is built from 16 residues. Trimming removed 5 bases from V and 2 bases from J; junction bases left unmatched: 11. Germline V lookup: CDR1 SGHVS, CDR2 FNYEAQ. The DNA of the CDR3 is TGTGCCAGCAGCCTGCTTAGGAGCGGGGGAACCTACGAGCAGTACTTC. Translating gives CASSLLRSGGTYEQYF.

The chain combines TRBV15 with TRBJ2-2; D ambiguous. Trimming cost V 5 bases and J 6 bases, with 7 bases left between them. Germline V lookup: CDR1 LNHNV, CDR2 YYDKDF (reference sequence). There are 12 residues in the CDR3. The CDR3 coding sequence is TGTGCCACCAGCCCTCCGGCCGGGGAGCTGTTTTTT. Translating it yields CATSPPAGELFF.